Below, 3 T cell receptor beta chains from the same sample are listed, as sequenced in a study of CD8 T cells in ankylosing spondylitis. TCRdb analysed the 5' RACE reads with MiXCR anew, one entry per CDR3 protein. The sample lists hundreds of thousands of distinct CDR3 sequences; approximately 20% were seen once. The sequenced material came from blood, either unsorted or a sorted T cell fraction (not recorded which). All receptors come from a male donor with ankylosing spondylitis or in good health (not recorded which).

The sample holds a few counts of this clonotype. The chain couples TRBV11-2 to TRBJ2-3; D unresolved. The germline V gene encodes CDR1 SGHAT and CDR2 FQNNGV. There are 14 residues in the CDR3. With 5 bases removed from V and 5 bases from J, the gap between germline ends came to 14 bases. In DNA form, the CDR3 reads TGTGCCAGCAGCCCCACCCTAGTGGTAGATACGCAGTATTTT. Translated, it gives CASSPTLVVDTQYF.

This clonotype was seen just once. This CDR3 reads CASSSRGVVNPSFNEQFF. The CDR3 DNA sequence: TGTGCCAGCAGCTCCCGAGGGGTTGTTAACCCCTCATTCAATGAGCAGTTCTTC. J is TRBJ2-1 and V is TRBV5-6, with D possibly being TRBD1 or TRBD2 (5 bases each). This CDR3 comprises 18 residues. V lost 3 bases and J 6 bases, leaving 25 bases between the germline ends. Germline lookup yields CDR1 SGHDT and CDR2 YYEEEE. The full variable domain, rest sourced from reference TRBV5-6 and TRBJ2-1, is DAGVTQSPTHLIKTRGQQVTLRCSPKSGHDTVSWYQQALGQGPQFIFQYYEEEERQRGNFPDRFSGHQFPNYSSELNVNALLLGDSALYLCASSSRGVVNPSFNEQFFGPGTRLTVL.

DNA of the CDR3: TGTGCCAGCAGTTTAGGGAGGGACGGAGGGGAGCTGTTTTTT. It translates to CASSLGRDGGELFF. This chain connects TRBV12-3 or TRBV12-4 to TRBJ2-2, with D possibly being TRBD2 (6 bases). The CDR3 consists of 14 residues. The germline V and J ends were trimmed by 1 base and 8 bases, with 11 bases remaining between them.